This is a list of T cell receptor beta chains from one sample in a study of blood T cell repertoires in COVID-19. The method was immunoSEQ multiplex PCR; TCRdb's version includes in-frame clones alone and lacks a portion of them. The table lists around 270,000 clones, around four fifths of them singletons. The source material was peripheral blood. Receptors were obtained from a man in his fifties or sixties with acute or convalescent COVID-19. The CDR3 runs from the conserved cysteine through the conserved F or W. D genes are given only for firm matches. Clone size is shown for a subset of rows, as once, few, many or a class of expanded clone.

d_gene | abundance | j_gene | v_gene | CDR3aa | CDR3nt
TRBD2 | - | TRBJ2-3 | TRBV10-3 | CAISELGLPDTQYF | TGTGCCATCAGTGAGTTGGGACTACCGGATACGCAGTATTTT
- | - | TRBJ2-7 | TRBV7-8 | CASSLDRSSYEQYF | TGTGCCAGCAGCTTAGACAGGAGCTCCTACGAGCAGTACTTC
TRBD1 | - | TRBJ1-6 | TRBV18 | CASSGTGPNSPLHF | TGTGCCAGCTCAGGGACAGGTCCAAATTCACCCCTCCACTTT
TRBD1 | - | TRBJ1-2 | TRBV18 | CASSPGLTGTGGYYGYTF | TGTGCCAGCTCACCGGGATTAACCGGGACAGGGGGATACTATGGCTACACCTTC
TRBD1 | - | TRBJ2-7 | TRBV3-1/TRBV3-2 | CASSQALGQGRTF | TGTGCCAGCAGCCAAGCCCTTGGACAGGGGCGGACCTTC
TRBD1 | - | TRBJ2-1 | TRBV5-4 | CASSRGTGVYNEQFF | TGTGCCAGCAGCCGGGGGACAGGGGTCTACAATGAGCAGTTCTTC
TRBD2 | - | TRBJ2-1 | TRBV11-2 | CASTAGGSNEQFF | TGTGCCAGCACCGCGGGGGGGAGCAATGAGCAGTTCTTC
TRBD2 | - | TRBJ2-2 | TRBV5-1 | CASSSAGVRAGELFF | TGCGCCAGCAGCTCAGCGGGAGTGAGGGCCGGGGAGCTGTTTTTT
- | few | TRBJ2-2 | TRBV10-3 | CAITSGAQNTGELFF | TGTGCCATCACAAGCGGAGCACAGAACACCGGGGAGCTGTTTTTT
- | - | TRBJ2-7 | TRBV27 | CASSLSPTYEQYF | TGTGCCAGCAGTTTATCTCCAACTTACGAGCAGTACTTC
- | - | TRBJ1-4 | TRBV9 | CASSGGLPAEKLFF | TGTGCCAGCAGCGGGGGACTCCCCGCGGAAAAACTGTTTTTT
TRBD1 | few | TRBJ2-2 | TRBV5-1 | CASSFGQERELFF | TGCGCCAGCAGCTTTGGACAGGAGCGGGAGCTGTTTTTT
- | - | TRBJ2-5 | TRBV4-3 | CASSQEGETQYF | TGCGCCAGCAGCCAAGAGGGCGAGACCCAGTACTTC
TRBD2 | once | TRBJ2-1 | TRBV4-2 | CASSQDPSGSSNEQFF | TGTGCCAGCAGCCAAGATCCCAGCGGGAGCTCCAATGAGCAGTTCTTC
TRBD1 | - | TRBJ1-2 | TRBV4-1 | CASSQDQGGYGYTF | TGCGCCAGCAGCCAGGATCAGGGGGGCTATGGCTACACCTTC
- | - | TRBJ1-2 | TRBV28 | CASSLGGTGYGYTF | TGTGCCAGCAGTTTAGGGGGGACTGGGTACGGCTACACCTTC
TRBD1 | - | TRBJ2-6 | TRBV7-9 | CASSPGGTGANVLTF | TGTGCCAGCAGCCCAGGGGGCACCGGGGCCAACGTCCTGACTTTC
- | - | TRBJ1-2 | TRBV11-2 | CASSLTGGGPYGYTF | TGTGCCAGCAGCTTAACCGGGGGGGGACCCTATGGCTACACCTTC
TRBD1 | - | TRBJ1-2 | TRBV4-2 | CASSQEINDRGRNYGYTF | TGTGCCAGCAGCCAAGAAATAAATGACAGGGGGCGGAACTATGGCTACACCTTC
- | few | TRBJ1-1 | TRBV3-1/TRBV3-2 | CASSHGTGRTEAFF | TGTGCCAGCAGCCATGGCACAGGGCGGACTGAAGCTTTCTTT
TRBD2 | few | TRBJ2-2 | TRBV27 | CASSLVGLAGGRNTGELFF | TGTGCCAGCAGTTTAGTGGGGCTAGCGGGAGGGAGGAACACCGGGGAGCTGTTTTTT
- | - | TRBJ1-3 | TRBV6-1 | CASSEASGSSGNTIYF | TGTGCCAGCAGTGAAGCGTCAGGGTCCAGTGGAAACACCATATATTTT
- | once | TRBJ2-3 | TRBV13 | CASSLSGSTDTQYF | TGTGCCAGCAGCTTAAGCGGCTCCACAGATACGCAGTATTTT
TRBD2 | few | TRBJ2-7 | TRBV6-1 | CASSDSGTTGYEQYF | TGTGCCAGCAGTGATTCCGGGACTACCGGCTACGAGCAGTACTTC
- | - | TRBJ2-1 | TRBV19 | CASSIDFAVFNEQFF | TGTGCCAGTAGTATAGACTTTGCGGTTTTCAATGAGCAGTTCTTC
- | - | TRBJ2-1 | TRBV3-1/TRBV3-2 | CASSQLGAEQFF | TGTGCCAGCAGCCAACTGGGAGCTGAGCAGTTCTTC
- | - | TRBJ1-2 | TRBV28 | CASGTGPHYGYTF | TGTGCCAGCGGAACAGGACCCCACTATGGCTACACCTTC
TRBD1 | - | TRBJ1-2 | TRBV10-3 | CAIRQGQTPNYGYTF | TGTGCCATCAGGCAGGGACAGACCCCGAACTATGGCTACACCTTC
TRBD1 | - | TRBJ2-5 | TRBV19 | CASSRPNRGQGQETQYF | TGTGCCAGTAGTAGACCGAACCGAGGACAGGGTCAAGAGACCCAGTACTTC
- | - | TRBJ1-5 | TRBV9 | CASSVAPGQPQHF | TGTGCCAGCAGCGTAGCCCCGGGACAGCCCCAGCATTTT
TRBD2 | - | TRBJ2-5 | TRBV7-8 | CASTPGLAGLETQYF | TGTGCCAGCACCCCGGGACTAGCGGGACTAGAGACCCAGTACTTC
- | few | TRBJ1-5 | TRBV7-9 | CASSLGQGKSSNQPQHF | TGTGCCAGCAGCTTAGGGCAGGGAAAGTCAAGCAATCAGCCCCAGCATTTT
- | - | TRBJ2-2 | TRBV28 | CASSPPVRTGELFF | TGTGCCAGCAGCCCTCCCGTCCGCACCGGGGAGCTGTTTTTT
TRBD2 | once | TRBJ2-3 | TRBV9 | CASSFPRQRGGTDTQYF | TGTGCCAGCAGCTTCCCCCGTCAGCGGGGGGGCACAGATACGCAGTATTTT
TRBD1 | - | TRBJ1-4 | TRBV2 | CASSKTGVREKLFF | TGTGCCAGCAGTAAGACAGGGGTCAGGGAAAAACTGTTTTTT
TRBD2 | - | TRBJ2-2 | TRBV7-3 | CASSALAGSPITGELFF | TGTGCCAGCAGCGCTCTAGCGGGGAGTCCTATTACCGGGGAGCTGTTTTTT
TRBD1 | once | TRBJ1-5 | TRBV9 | CASSAGTGGADNQPQHF | TGTGCCAGCAGCGCCGGGACAGGGGGCGCGGATAATCAGCCCCAGCATTTT
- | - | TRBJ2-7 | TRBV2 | CASSGGLATYEQYF | TGTGCCAGCAGTGGGGGCCTGGCTACCTACGAGCAGTACTTC
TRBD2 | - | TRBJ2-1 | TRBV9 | CASSSRFIEREIRNEQFF | TGTGCCAGCAGCTCCCGATTTATAGAGCGGGAGATTCGGAATGAGCAGTTCTTC
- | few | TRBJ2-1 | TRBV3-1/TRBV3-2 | CASSQGGAFNEQFF | TGTGCCAGCAGCCAAGGTGGGGCTTTCAATGAGCAGTTCTTC
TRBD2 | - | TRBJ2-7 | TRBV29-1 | CSGQTSGGSYEQYF | TGCAGCGGTCAGACTAGCGGGGGATCCTACGAGCAGTACTTC
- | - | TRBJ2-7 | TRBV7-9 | CASSFEQRSSYEQYF | TGTGCCAGCAGCTTCGAGCAGCGGAGCTCCTACGAGCAGTACTTC
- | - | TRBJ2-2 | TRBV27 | CASSFTANTGELFF | TGTGCCAGCAGTTTCACGGCGAACACCGGGGAGCTGTTTTTT
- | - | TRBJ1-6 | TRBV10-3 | CAIGDGLNSPLHF | TGTGCCATCGGCGATGGGCTCAATTCACCCCTCCACTTT
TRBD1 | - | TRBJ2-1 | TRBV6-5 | CASGRTGDYNEQFF | TGTGCCAGCGGCAGGACAGGCGACTACAATGAGCAGTTCTTC
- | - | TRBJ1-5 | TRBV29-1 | CSVAPDSIQPQHF | TGCAGCGTTGCCCCGGACAGTATTCAGCCCCAGCATTTT
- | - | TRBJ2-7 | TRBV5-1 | CASSLDRENEQYF | TGCGCCAGCAGCTTGGACAGGGAGAACGAGCAGTACTTC
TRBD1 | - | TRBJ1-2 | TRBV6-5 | CAIRTGYGYTF | TGTGCCATACGGACAGGGTATGGCTACACCTTC
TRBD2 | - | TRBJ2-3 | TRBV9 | CASSVGVGGVTDTQYF | TGTGCCAGCAGCGTAGGGGTCGGGGGGGTCACAGATACGCAGTATTTT